This T cell receptor beta chain was identified during a study of blood T cell repertoires in COVID-19. Repertoires were generated with immunoSEQ multiplex PCR, while TCRdb's copy carries only in-frame clones and drops some. The sample holds more than 200,000 clones; roughly 86% are singletons and the top ten take 4%. Germline lookup yields CDR1 SQVTM and CDR2 ANQGSEA. This CDR3 contains 14 residues. V lost 4 bases, J lost 5 bases, and 16 bases lay in between. The specimen sequenced was PBMCs or T cells enriched from blood (not recorded which). The sequence was obtained from a woman aged 25-40 years with acute COVID-19. The V call is TRBV29-1, the J call TRBJ2-3; D unresolved. CDR3 sequence (DNA): TGCAGCGTTGTCCGTCGACTGTCGGGAGATACGCAGTATTTT. Protein: CSVVRRLSGDTQYF.